These T cell receptor beta chains were read from a single sample in a study of cytomegalovirus exposure and HLA in healthy donors. Generated by immunoSEQ multiplex PCR, the TCRdb table keeps only in-frame clones and is missing some. The table for this sample gives approximately 54,000 clones. The material sequenced was PBMCs. The receptor set was obtained from a woman in her forties in good health and CMV-seronegative. Each CDR3 is given with its conserved first and last residue. The D gene is left open where the match is weak.

>TRBV11-3|TRBJ2-3|TRBD1
CASSRGTGVLDTQYF
TGTGCCAGCAGTCGCGGGACAGGCGTCTTGGATACGCAGTATTTT
>TRBV19|TRBJ1-2|-
CASNPAAQENYGYTF
TGTGCCAGTAACCCGGCCGCACAGGAAAACTATGGCTACACCTTC
>TRBV5-1|TRBJ1-2|-
CASSLGLDNPHGYTF
TGCGCCAGCAGCTTGGGCCTCGACAATCCGCATGGCTACACCTTC
>TRBV29-1|TRBJ1-4|TRBD1
CSVEDRGHEKLFF
TGCAGCGTGGAGGACAGGGGCCATGAAAAACTGTTTTTT
>TRBV4-2|TRBJ2-1|-
CASSQEIVANYNEQFF
TGTGCCAGCAGCCAAGAAATCGTAGCGAACTACAATGAGCAGTTCTTC
>TRBV2|TRBJ2-5|TRBD2
CASRSLAASQETQYF
TGTGCCAGCAGGTCACTAGCGGCCTCCCAAGAGACCCAGTACTTC
>TRBV6-1|TRBJ1-1|-
CASSEWIAREAFF
TGTGCCAGCAGTGAATGGATAGCGAGAGAAGCTTTCTTT
>TRBV5-5|TRBJ2-1|TRBD2
CASSFLAVAPYNEQFF
TGTGCCAGCAGCTTTCTAGCGGTGGCTCCCTACAATGAGCAGTTCTTC
>TRBV14|TRBJ2-4|-
CASSQDAGDIQYF
TGTGCCAGCAGCCAAGACGCAGGGGACATTCAGTACTTC
>TRBV7-3|TRBJ2-3|-
CASSLTGGTGSQYF
TGTGCCAGCAGCTTAACAGGGGGTACCGGCTCGCAGTATTTT
>TRBV15|TRBJ2-2|TRBD2
CATTLASGRSNTGELFF
TGTGCCACCACCCTGGCGAGCGGGAGGTCGAACACCGGGGAGCTGTTTTTT
>TRBV6-1|TRBJ2-5|-
CASSEQGREETQYF
TGTGCCAGCAGTGAACAGGGGAGGGAAGAGACCCAGTACTTC
>TRBV9|TRBJ2-2|-
CASSVFSTNTGELFF
TGTGCCAGCAGCGTTTTTAGCACGAACACCGGGGAGCTGTTTTTT
>TRBV6-5|TRBJ2-7|-
CASSPGLESAYEQYF
TGTGCCAGCAGCCCGGGACTCGAGAGCGCCTACGAGCAGTACTTC
>TRBV6-5|TRBJ1-3|TRBD1
CASRDSSGNTIYF
TGTGCCAGCCGGGACAGCTCTGGAAACACCATATATTTT
>TRBV19|TRBJ1-2|-
CASSIGKGGDGYTF
TGTGCCAGTAGTATAGGAAAAGGGGGTGATGGCTACACCTTC
>TRBV4-3|TRBJ2-7|-
CASSPTSLSAYEQYF
TGCGCCAGCAGTCCAACATCCTTGTCCGCCTACGAGCAGTACTTC
>TRBV10-3|TRBJ2-1|TRBD2
CASSGTSGVRSDNEQFF
TGTGCCAGTTCCGGGACTAGCGGGGTTCGATCCGACAATGAGCAGTTCTTC
>TRBV6-1|TRBJ1-2|-
CASSVGRGGVFGYTF
TGTGCCAGCAGTGTAGGAAGGGGGGGAGTCTTTGGCTACACCTTC
>TRBV6-5|TRBJ1-5|-
CASSYGLNQPQHF
TGTGCCAGCAGTTACGGGCTCAATCAGCCCCAGCATTTT
>TRBV5-1|TRBJ1-1|-
CASSLDGANTEAFF
TGCGCCAGCAGCCTGGACGGAGCGAACACTGAAGCTTTCTTT
>TRBV7-9|TRBJ1-2|TRBD1
CASSGTGPQSGYGYTF
TGTGCCAGCAGCGGGACAGGGCCCCAGAGTGGCTATGGCTACACCTTC
>TRBV6-1|TRBJ2-7|-
CASSEGVALGYEQYF
TGTGCCAGCAGTGAAGGGGTAGCGTTGGGCTACGAGCAGTACTTC